This TCR beta chain was sequenced during a study of T cell responses to AZD1222 COVID-19 vaccine. There are 16 residues in the CDR3. With 2 bases removed from V and 7 bases from J, the gap between germline ends came to 21 bases. Germline V gene lookup returns CDR1 MRHNA and CDR2 SNTAGT. Here immunoSEQ multiplex PCR was the method, and the copy in TCRdb shows in-frame clones only, minus some. The table shows about 150,000 clones, with 92% occurring only once. This specimen was peripheral blood, taken 28 days after the second AZD1222 dose. This sequence was found in an adult who received the AZD1222 COVID-19 vaccine. The chain links TRBV6-4 to TRBJ2-7, with no clear D. CDR3 region: CASSDPNYWASAEQYF. The CDR3 region has the DNA TGTGCCAGCAGTGACCCAAATTACTGGGCCTCTGCGGAGCAGTACTTC.